These 10 T cell receptor beta chains came from one sample sequenced in a study of T cell changes during pregnancy in multiple sclerosis. Assay used: immunoSEQ multiplex PCR; TCRdb lists only in-frame clones, some missing. This sample has about 39,000 clones; 75% to 95% occur once, and the top ten carry over 0.45%. The sequencing used CD4+ T cells from peripheral blood mononuclear cells, collected in the first trimester of pregnancy. These receptors all come from a female donor in good health, enrolled as a control in a pregnancy study.

To note about this clone: A junction boundary mismatches the germline segment, possibly from a read error. The rearrangement joins TRBV7-3 to TRBJ1-2; D not resolved. The CDR3 consists of 10 residues. Germline loops: CDR1 SGHTA, CDR2 FQGTGA. The CDR3 reads CASSPSRSGF. The CDR3 DNA reads TGTGCCAGCAGCCCGTCACGGTCGGGCTTC.

This sequence joins TRBV15 and TRBJ1-4; TRBD1 is a possible D gene (6 bases). V was pared by 5 bases and J by 3 bases, with 13 bases between. The CDR3 has 15 amino acids. The germline V gene has CDR1 LNHNV and CDR2 YYDKDF (reference sequence). The CDR3 loop is CATSSQQGPNEKLFF. The CDR3 nucleotides are TGTGCCACCAGCTCCCAACAGGGACCTAATGAAAAACTGTTTTTT.

The genes are TRBV18 and TRBJ2-4; TRBD1 matches at 7 bases. Germline values: CDR1 KGHSH, CDR2 LQKENI. V shed 4 bases and J 1 base; nucleotides not matched to a gene: 13. The CDR3 consists of 18 residues. Here the CDR3 reads CASSQQGLGAAAKNIQYF. As DNA, the CDR3 is TGTGCCAGCTCACAACAGGGGTTGGGGGCCGCGGCCAAAAACATTCAGTACTTC. Full variable domain (remainder filled in from reference TRBV18 and TRBJ2-4): NAGVMQNPRHLVRRRGQEARLRCSPMKGHSHVYWYRQLPEEGLKFMVYLQKENIIDESGMPKERFSAEFPKEGPSILRIQQVVRGDSAAYFCASSQQGLGAAAKNIQYFGAGTRLSVL.

The chain has TRBV7-8 and TRBJ1-1; D uncertain. V lost 1 base to trimming and J lost 4 bases, with 4 bases between them. This CDR3 contains 12 residues. Germline lookup yields CDR1 SGHVS and CDR2 FQNEAQ. CDR3 amino acids: CASSLVFTEAFF. CDR3 DNA sequence: TGTGCCAGCAGCTTAGTATTCACTGAAGCTTTCTTT.

V gene TRBV7-3 combines with J gene TRBJ2-3; 8 bases agree with TRBD1. V lost 0 bases and J lost 0; bases outside the gene matches: 8. The length of the CDR3 is 18 residues. The germline V gene has CDR1 SGHTA and CDR2 FQGTGA. The CDR3 reads CASSLTSRQGASTDTQYF. DNA for the CDR3: TGTGCCAGCAGCTTAACGTCACGCCAGGGGGCAAGCACAGATACGCAGTATTTT. Filled out from reference TRBV7-3 and TRBJ2-3, the complete variable domain reads GAGVSQTPSNKVTEKGKYVELRCDPISGHTALYWYRQSLGQGPEFLIYFQGTGAADDSGLPNDRFFAVRPEGSVSTLKIQRTERGDSAVYLCASSLTSRQGASTDTQYFGPGTRLTVL.

CDR3 sequence reads: CASSPFGGGNTGELFF. In DNA, the CDR3 is TGCGCCAGCAGCCCATTCGGTGGAGGGAACACCGGGGAGCTGTTTTTT. V gene TRBV4-1 combines with J gene TRBJ2-2, with a tentative D call TRBD2 (5 bases). Trimming cost V 4 bases and J 1 base, with 13 bases left between them. This CDR3 has 16 amino acids. Germline V CDR1 and CDR2: MGHRA, YSYEKL.

This sequence joins TRBV7-9 and TRBJ1-1; D is perhaps TRBD1 (5 bases). This CDR3 contains 15 residues. In germline, CDR1 is SEHNR, CDR2 FQNEAQ (reference sequence). V lost 1 base and J lost 6, with 15 bases in between. The CDR3 DNA is TGTGCCAGCAGCTTAGGAGGAGGGGAAGGGGCTGAAGCTTTCTTT. Translating it yields CASSLGGGEGAEAFF. Looking up the rest from reference TRBV7-9 and TRBJ1-1 gives the full variable domain: DTGVSQNPRHKITKRGQNVTFRCDPISEHNRLYWYRQTLGQGPEFLTYFQNEAQLEKSRLLSDRFSAERPKGSFSTLEIQRTEQGDSAMYLCASSLGGGEGAEAFFGQGTRLTVV.

This rearrangement joins TRBV7-2 to TRBJ2-2; the match to TRBD1 covers 7 bases. Germline lookup yields CDR1 SGHTA and CDR2 FQGNSA. V trimming: 2 bases; J trimming: 5 bases; junction bases outside the gene matches: 2. CDR3 length equals 14 residues. Here the CDR3 DNA reads TGTGCCAGCAGCTTATCAGGGGGAACCGGGGAGCTGTTTTTT. Translated, it gives CASSLSGGTGELFF.

The DNA of the CDR3 is TGCGCCAGCAGGAGACAAGACGCTCCTATCTATGGCTACACCTTC. Residues: CASRRQDAPIYGYTF. The chain has TRBV23-1 and TRBJ1-2; D gene uncertain. TRBV23-1 counts as an open reading frame of uncertain function. V lost 6 bases and J lost 4, with 18 bases in between. The CDR3 totals 15 residues.

V and J are TRBV7-3 and TRBJ1-6; TRBD1 matches at 9 bases. Germline V gives CDR1 SGHTA, CDR2 FQGTGA. CDR3 length: 15 amino acids. The V gene end was trimmed by 4 bases and the J gene end by 8 bases; junction bases not matched to a gene: 6. CDR3 region: CASSSGQGRDSPLHF. The CDR3 DNA is TGTGCCAGCAGCTCCGGACAGGGGCGTGATTCACCCCTCCACTTT.